The 25 T cell receptor beta chains given below trace back to one sample, sequenced in a study of CXCR3-negative and CXCR3-positive naive CD8 T cells. With UMI labels, 5' RACE was used to prepare the TRB cDNA libraries. With the 5' RACE reads reprocessed, TCRdb shows one record per CDR3 protein and no DNA. The sample has tens of thousands of distinct CDR3 sequences. The sample comprised naive CXCR3- CD8+ T cells from blood. The subset was: CD45RO-CCR7+CD27+CD95- naive CD8+ T cells lacking CXCR3 (TNR3-). These receptors all stem from a human donor in good health. Some clones in this sample may be carry-over from other donors' samples.

The chain has TRBV11-2 and TRBJ2-5. The CDR3 extends over 15 amino acids. The germline V gene has CDR1 SGHAT and CDR2 FQNNGV. CDR3 sequence: CASSLEPGYQETQYF. Full variable domain (remainder filled in from reference TRBV11-2 and TRBJ2-5): EAGVAQSPRYKIIEKRQSVAFWCNPISGHATLYWYQQILGQGPKLLIQFQNNGVVDDSQLPKDRFSAERLKGVDSTLKIQPAKLEDSAVYLCASSLEPGYQETQYFGPGTRLLVL.

The chain is built from TRBV7-9 and TRBJ2-5; TCRdb's D gene call, TRBD1, goes unchecked for lack of DNA. Germline-derived CDR1 and CDR2 are SEHNR and FQNEAQ (reference sequence). The CDR3 is 15 amino acids. CDR3 in amino acids: CASPPGGPYQETQYF.

The CDR3 is CASSHSGSSYNEQFF. V gene TRBV7-9 combines with J gene TRBJ2-1. CDR3 length: 15 amino acids. CDR1 and CDR2 (germline): SEHNR, FQNEAQ (reference sequence).

The V call is TRBV5-1, the J call TRBJ2-1; TCRdb reports TRBD1, a call that lacks DNA to check it against. The CDR3 totals 15 residues. CDR1 is SGHRS and CDR2 is YFSETQ in the germline V gene. The CDR3 loop reads CASSLPGGPYNEQFF.

The gene calls are TRBV4-1 and TRBJ1-1; TCRdb designates TRBD1, a call that cannot be tested without DNA. This CDR3 has 15 residues. Germline CDR1 is MGHRA and CDR2 is YSYEKL. The CDR3 reads CASSRTPDTTLEAFF.

This clonotype shows up as medium-sized (0.01 to 0.1%) by frequency. J is TRBJ2-7 and V is TRBV28; the TCRdb call, TRBD2, lacks DNA for checking. The germline CDR1 and CDR2 sequences are MDHEN and SYDVKM. The CDR3 length is 13 residues. The CDR3 reads CASSLRVGYEQYF. The full variable domain, rest sourced from reference TRBV28 and TRBJ2-7, is DVKVTQSSRYLVKRTGEKVFLECVQDMDHENMFWYRQDPGLGLRLIYFSYDVKMKEKGDIPEGYSVSREKKERFSLILESASTNQTSMYLCASSLRVGYEQYFGPGTRLTVT.

The genes are TRBV20-1 and TRBJ2-2. In germline, CDR1 is DFQATT, CDR2 SNEGSKA (reference sequence). The CDR3 loop spans 13 amino acids. CDR3 region: CSARDIDTGELFF.

CDR3 residues: CSARDLQGQETQYF. V gene TRBV20-1 combines with J gene TRBJ2-5. The CDR3 covers 14 residues. CDR1 is DFQATT and CDR2 is SNEGSKA in the germline V gene (reference sequence).

J is TRBJ2-1 and V is TRBV12-3 or TRBV12-4. The CDR3 is 12 amino acids. CDR3 sequence: CATRGWRNEQFF.

The V gene is TRBV6-2 or TRBV6-3, the J gene TRBJ2-2. The CDR3 is 16 amino acids. Germline V CDR1 and CDR2: MNHEY, SVGEGT. This chain's CDR3 is CASSPELVYNTGELFF.

The V call is TRBV11-2, the J call TRBJ1-2; TCRdb proposes TRBD1, but this gene call is untestable without DNA. CDR3 length: 14 amino acids. The germline V gene has CDR1 SGHAT and CDR2 FQNNGV. The CDR3: CASSIGTGFYGYTF. Complete variable domain (other parts from reference TRBV11-2 and TRBJ1-2): EAGVAQSPRYKIIEKRQSVAFWCNPISGHATLYWYQQILGQGPKLLIQFQNNGVVDDSQLPKDRFSAERLKGVDSTLKIQPAKLEDSAVYLCASSIGTGFYGYTFGSGTRLTVV.

The chain carries TRBV29-1 and TRBJ2-1. There are 11 residues in the CDR3. In germline, CDR1 is SQVTM, CDR2 ANQGSEA. CDR3: CSVTENNEQFF.

The genes are TRBV6-6 and TRBJ2-6; checking the TCRdb D call of TRBD2 is not possible without DNA. The CDR3 contains 17 residues. The germline V gene encodes CDR1 MNHNY and CDR2 SVGAGI (reference sequence). CDR3 sequence: CASSDDKAGSGANVLTF.

V and J are TRBV7-9 and TRBJ2-5; there is no DNA to check the TCRdb D call of TRBD2. The CDR3 consists of 14 residues. The germline V gene has CDR1 SEHNR and CDR2 FQNEAQ (reference sequence). This CDR3 is CASSFYGPQETQYF.

The chain carries TRBV5-1 and TRBJ2-7; the D call of TRBD1 rests on TCRdb alone, since no DNA is present to check it. The CDR3 consists of 15 residues. Germline loops: CDR1 SGHRS, CDR2 YFSETQ. The CDR3 is CASSSTGTVVYEQYF.

This chain links TRBV7-2 with TRBJ2-1; the D gene TCRdb calls, TRBD2, cannot be checked with no DNA. The CDR3 covers 16 residues. Germline assignment: CDR1 SGHTA and CDR2 FQGNSA. Here the CDR3 reads CASSPPGLAGYNEQFF. Using reference TRBV7-2 and TRBJ2-1 for the parts outside the CDR3, the full variable domain is GAGVSQSPSNKVTEKGKDVELRCDPISGHTALYWYRQSLGQGLEFLIYFQGNSAPDKSGLPSDRFSAERTGGSVSTLTIQRTQQEDSAVYLCASSPPGLAGYNEQFFGPGTRLTVL.

The chain combines TRBV10-3 with TRBJ2-1; TCRdb's D call of TRBD1 is untestable without DNA. This CDR3 has 14 residues. Per germline, CDR1 ENHRY and CDR2 SYGVKD. The CDR3: CAISESNGKDEQFF.

This rearrangement joins TRBV7-9 to TRBJ2-1; the D call of TRBD1 rests on TCRdb alone, since no DNA is present to check it. The CDR3 is made up of 17 amino acids. Germline values: CDR1 SEHNR, CDR2 FQNEAQ (reference sequence). The chain's CDR3 is CASSTNRQGILYNEQFF.

V and J are TRBV5-1 and TRBJ2-1; the TRBD2 assignment by TCRdb is unverifiable without DNA. The germline CDR1 and CDR2 sequences are SGHRS and YFSETQ. This CDR3 has 17 residues. The CDR3 region is CASSLEGSGSAYNEQLF.

Considering frequency, this clonotype is medium-sized. V and J are TRBV9 and TRBJ2-7; checking the TCRdb D call of TRBD1 is not possible without DNA. Germline V gene data show CDR1 as SGDLS and CDR2 as YYNGEE. The CDR3 runs to 13 residues. CDR3 sequence: CASSKRQSYEQYF.

V gene TRBV29-1 combines with J gene TRBJ1-2; TCRdb's D gene call, TRBD1, goes unchecked for lack of DNA. The CDR3 is made up of 13 amino acids. Germline-derived CDR1 and CDR2 are SQVTM and ANQGSEA. CDR3 sequence: CSVPTGRDYGYTF.

The V call is TRBV6-4, the J call TRBJ2-3. Germline V gene data show CDR1 as MRHNA and CDR2 as SNTAGT. CDR3 size: 15 residues. CDR3 region: CASSDSRSDTDTQYF.

The chain combines TRBV3-1 with TRBJ2-1; the D gene TCRdb calls, TRBD1, cannot be checked with no DNA. The CDR3 has 16 residues. Germline assignment: CDR1 LGHDT and CDR2 YNNKEL (reference sequence). Here the CDR3 reads CASSQDTWGSYNEQFF.

The chain is built from TRBV10-3 and TRBJ2-7; with no DNA, the TCRdb D assignment of TRBD1 cannot be verified. Germline CDR1 reads ENHRY; CDR2 reads SYGVKD. The CDR3 runs 19 residues. The CDR3 spells CAISESIPNRGALSYEQYF.

The rearrangement links TRBV29-1 to TRBJ1-1; lacking DNA, the TRBD1 call made by TCRdb goes unchecked. The germline V gene encodes CDR1 SQVTM and CDR2 ANQGSEA. This CDR3 comprises 16 residues. This chain's CDR3 is CSVEDLGAGDGTEAFF. The entire variable domain, with the rest obtained from reference TRBV29-1 and TRBJ1-1, is as follows: SAVISQKPSRDICQRGTSLTIQCQVDSQVTMMFWYRQQPGQSLTLIATANQGSEATYESGFVIDKFPISRPNLTFSTLTVSNMSPEDSSIYLCSVEDLGAGDGTEAFFGQGTRLTVV.